This T cell receptor (beta chain) appears in the sequencing data of a study of cytomegalovirus exposure and HLA in healthy donors. Whole-study findings and limits: It was in a later analysis that TCR association rates were seen to vary by HLA locus, highest for DRB1 and lowest for HLA-C. Cytomegalovirus association was assigned to about 150 TCR beta chains. Most subjects had HLA-A and HLA-B alleles reportedly predicted accurately by TCR beta sequences. The study dropped some indistinguishable V segments, TRBV6-2 and TRBV6-3 among them.

Germline-derived CDR1 and CDR2 are KGHSH and LQKENI. Trimming cost V 5 bases and J 6 bases, with 11 bases left between them. CDR3 length equals 13 residues. 13 Jbeta primers and 60 Vbeta primers were used for the PCR. The protocol was immunoSEQ multiplex PCR, while the TCRdb copy is restricted to in-frame clones and leaves out a portion. Counted here are about 140,000 clones, approximately 87% occurring once; the ten biggest clones make up more than 4%. Details on this clone: Its antigen is as yet unknown.

Source material: PBMCs. This TCR derives from a woman in her thirties in good health and CMV-seronegative. The chain has TRBV18 and TRBJ2-1; D not certain. The DNA for the CDR3 is TGTGCCAGCTCAGACATACCCCTCAATGAGCAGTTCTTC. It codes for CASSDIPLNEQFF.